By share of the sample, the clone carrying this T cell receptor (beta chain) is medium-sized. TCRdb called the PCR reads again in MiXCR, with one record for every CDR3 protein. The sample holds 10,000 or so distinct CDR3 sequences, roughly a quarter seen once. This sample is drawn from a study of immune characterization of retroperitoneal liposarcoma. The CDR3 is 15 residues long. Per germline, CDR1 SGHVS and CDR2 FNYEAQ. The receptor was isolated from a male donor with retroperitoneal liposarcoma. V and J are TRBV7-6 and TRBJ2-1; D gene ambiguous. The J call is doubtful: the DNA matches TRBJ2-7 better. Sequencing was done on a sample of tumor tissue. Here the CDR3 reads CASSLEAVGYNEQYF. In DNA, the CDR3 is TGTGCCAGCAGCTTAGAGGCCGTCGGATACAATGAGCAGTACTTC.